A single TCR beta chain is shown here with its context. Its specificity is unknown. TCRdb fed the 5' RACE reads into MiXCR, producing one record per CDR3 protein. The table lists approximately 330,000 distinct CDR3 sequences, around 13% of them singletons, with 2.5% to 4% in the top ten. The data were obtained in a study of T cells after yellow fever vaccination. The length of the CDR3 is 19 residues. Trimming stripped 2 bases from V and 0 bases from J, with 17 bases between. Germline V gives CDR1 SGHTA, CDR2 FQGNSA. Study-wide points: The study noted that FACS-sorted repertoires could contain abundant clonotypes contaminating from the bulk population.

The rearrangement links TRBV7-2 to TRBJ2-6, with a possible D match to TRBD1 (5 bases). The sequence was collected from a man between 18 and 29 years old who received the YFV17D yellow fever vaccine. The sequencing used CD4+ T cells sorted from PBMCs, collected 15 days after the yellow fever booster vaccination. As DNA, the CDR3 is TGTGCCAGCAGCTTATGGTTAAGGGGCCTGTCCTCTGGGGCCAACGTCCTGACTTTC. Its translation is CASSLWLRGLSSGANVLTF.